This T cell receptor (beta chain) derives from a study of beta chain features in type 1 diabetes. The V end lost 1 base, the J end lost 0 bases, and 10 bases lay between the germline ends. The CDR3 totals 17 residues. The germline gives CDR1 MGHRA, CDR2 YSYEKL. The isolated RNA, all of it, was reverse transcribed, so expressed TCRB transcripts were what got sequenced. The repertoire was sequenced with immunoSEQ multiplex PCR; TCRdb's copy has only in-frame clones and lacks some. Of about 130,000 clones listed, 9% to 9.5% were seen once; the top ten hold roughly 0.7%. The sequencing sample was made of central memory CD4+ T cells from blood. The chain couples TRBV4-1 to TRBJ2-6; the D gene is possibly TRBD1 (5 bases). The sequence derives from a young man in good health. The CDR3 DNA reads TGCGCCAGCAGCCAAGGACAGAAGATCTCTGGGGCCAACGTCCTGACTTTC. It encodes CASSQGQKISGANVLTF.